Following are 8 T cell receptor beta chains from one sample sequenced in a study of T cells after yellow fever vaccination. TCRdb reprocessed the 5' RACE reads via MiXCR and lists one record per CDR3 protein. The data show more than 20,000 distinct CDR3 sequences, 5.2% seen once. The sample was PBMCs, either bulk or a sorted T-cell subset (CD4+, CD8+, memory, or dextramer-sorted; not recorded which), taken approximately 40 days after the first yellow fever vaccination. These receptors all stem from a man aged 18 to 30 who received the YFV17D yellow fever vaccine.

This clonotype was detected ten times or more. V gene TRBV4-1 combines with J gene TRBJ2-1; unclear D gene. This CDR3 is built from 13 residues. Trimming removed 0 bases at V and 10 bases at J, with 10 bases between. The germline gives CDR1 MGHRA, CDR2 YSYEKL. The CDR3 spells CASSQDLMREQFF. CDR3 nucleotides: TGCGCCAGCAGCCAAGATTTGATGCGAGAGCAGTTCTTC.

In its sample, this clonotype was seen many times. The genes are TRBV7-2 and TRBJ1-6; D uncertain. The CDR3 length is 11 residues. Trimming cost V 5 bases and J 13 bases, with 9 bases left between them. CDR1 and CDR2 from the germline V gene are SGHTA and FQGNSA. The CDR3 region has the DNA TGTGCCAGCAGCCTCCTAGGGCCCCTCCACTTT. Protein sequence: CASSLLGPLHF.

This clonotype was recorded at least ten times. The J gene is TRBJ2-1, the V gene TRBV6-5; 9 bases map to TRBD1. The V segment lost 0 bases and the J segment 3 bases; nucleotides outside the gene matches: 6. Per germline, CDR1 MNHEY and CDR2 SVGAGI. The CDR3 sequence is 17 residues long. CDR3 coding DNA: TGTGCCAGCAGTTACTCTTCTACAGGGGGCATCTACAATGAGCAGTTCTTC. Protein product: CASSYSSTGGIYNEQFF.

The chain uses TRBV10-3 and TRBJ1-1; no clear D. This CDR3 comprises 14 residues. V lost 3 bases, J lost 0 bases, and 8 bases lay in between. Germline V gene sequence: CDR1 ENHRY, CDR2 SYGVKD. The CDR3 loop is CAISDNSMNTEAFF. DNA of the CDR3: TGTGCCATCAGTGATAACAGCATGAACACTGAAGCTTTCTTT.

The gene calls are TRBV30 and TRBJ1-1, with D possibly being TRBD1 (6 bases). CDR3 size: 14 residues. V lost 0 bases and J lost 6, with 14 bases in between. CDR1 and CDR2 from the germline V gene are GTSNPN and SVGIG (reference sequence). Here the CDR3 reads CAWSVQGRRAEAFF. The CDR3 DNA reads TGTGCCTGGAGTGTTCAGGGGCGGAGGGCTGAAGCTTTCTTT.

A word on this clonotype: Germline and junction disagree at one end, which may indicate a read error. The chain carries TRBV7-6 and TRBJ2-1, with D unresolved. Germline V gives CDR1 SGHVS, CDR2 FNYEAQ. The CDR3 is 11 residues long. CDR3 bases: TGTCCCAGCAGCCCTGGTTATGAGCAGTTCTTC. It translates to CPSSPGYEQFF.

In the case of this clonotype: A much larger clone differs by one base, so this may be a read error. The chain carries TRBV5-1 and TRBJ2-5, with D unresolved. The V gene lost 2 bases and the J gene lost 4 bases, with 12 bases spanning the gap. The V gene's germline CDR1 is SGHRS and CDR2 YFSETQ. The CDR3 length is 14 residues. CDR3 sequence (DNA): TGCGCCAGCAGCTTTTTTGGACCCCTAGAGACCCAGTACTTC. It is translated as CASSFFGPLETQYF.

In this sample, this clonotype turned up many times. This sequence joins TRBV28 and TRBJ2-7; D may be TRBD2 (6 bases). This CDR3 region has 14 residues. V was shortened by 5 bases and J by 2 bases, with 13 bases between the two germline ends. CDR1 and CDR2 from the germline V gene are MDHEN and SYDVKM. The CDR3 loop is CASSKGLLAYEQYV. Written as DNA, the CDR3 is TGTGCCAGCAGTAAGGGACTGCTAGCCTACGAGCAGTACGTC.